What follows are 11 T cell receptor beta chains derived from one specimen sequenced in a study of human T cells and chemical hapten exposure. A single record per CDR3 protein comes from TCRdb applying MiXCR to the RACE reads. The sample yields approximately 74,000 distinct CDR3 sequences, approximately 32% seen once. Time point indicated: patch test 1, 2 weeks after DPC sensitization. Described treatment: therapeutic diphenylcyclopropenone sensitization with weekly scalp DPC. Material: whole blood, obtained in connection with sensitization to the hapten diphenylcyclopropenone (DPC). The receptors were sampled from a man between 35 and 55 years old with alopecia areata. Some clones in this sample may be carry-over from other donors' samples.

This clonotype came up a few times. The chain is built from TRBV20-1 and TRBJ1-1; tentative D call: TRBD1 (5 bases). CDR3 size: 12 residues. Germline assignment: CDR1 DFQATT and CDR2 SNEGSKA (reference sequence). V lost 4 bases to trimming and J lost 1 base, with 7 bases between them. The CDR3 is CSATTGNTEAFF. The CDR3 nucleotides are TGCAGTGCTACAACAGGGAACACTGAAGCTTTCTTT.

Only a few counts were recorded for this clonotype. The chain has TRBV20-1 and TRBJ1-2; perhaps TRBD1 as D (6 bases). CDR1 DFQATT and CDR2 SNEGSKA come from the germline V gene (reference sequence). V lost 1 base to trimming and J lost 5 bases, with 14 bases between them. There are 14 residues in the CDR3. Here the CDR3 reads CSARVGEGGYGYTF. The DNA of the CDR3 is TGCAGTGCTAGAGTGGGGGAAGGGGGATATGGCTACACCTTC.

The chain recombines TRBV6-5 with TRBJ1-5, with 8 positions matching TRBD1. CDR1 and CDR2 (germline): MNHEY, SVGAGI. The CDR3 is 17 amino acids. After removal of 5 bases from V and 4 bases from J, the junction contained 13 bases not matched to a gene. This chain's CDR3 is CASSRAWDRSRNQPQHF. In nucleotides, the CDR3 is TGTGCCAGCAGTAGAGCCTGGGACAGGTCCCGTAATCAGCCCCAGCATTTT.

The chain is built from TRBV6-1 and TRBJ2-7; D not resolved. The CDR3 has 13 residues. Looked up from germline, CDR1 is MNHNS and CDR2 is SASEGT. V lost 1 base and J 3 bases, leaving 7 bases between the germline ends. Here the CDR3 reads CASSEEDIYEQYF. The CDR3 nucleotides are TGTGCCAGCAGTGAAGAGGATATCTACGAGCAGTACTTC.

This clonotype was seen only a few times. The chain uses TRBV5-1 and TRBJ2-7; TRBD1 matches 7 bases. The CDR3 sequence is 13 residues long. Germline CDR1 reads SGHRS; CDR2 reads YFSETQ. Trimming at V came to 5 bases and at J to 3 bases, leaving 5 bases not matched to a gene. CDR3 DNA: TGCGCCAGCAGGGTGACAGGGAACTACGAGCAGTACTTC. This encodes CASRVTGNYEQYF.

The CDR3 DNA is TGCAGTGCTAGAGACCCGGGGCAGTCGAACGGGGAGCTGTTTTTT. Residues: CSARDPGQSNGELFF. The gene calls are TRBV20-1 and TRBJ2-2; D possibly uses TRBD1 or TRBD2 (5 bases each). This CDR3 is built from 15 residues. The germline V gene has CDR1 DFQATT and CDR2 SNEGSKA (reference sequence). V lost 0 bases to trimming and J lost 7 bases, with 15 bases between them.

This clonotype was recorded a few times. The CDR3 nucleotides read TGTGCCAGTCACGGCGGGGGCGTTTTTTACACTGAAGCTTTCTTT. This gives the protein CASHGGGVFYTEAFF. The chain has TRBV28 and TRBJ1-1; possibly TRBD1 for D (6 bases). Trimming took off 9 bases at V and 3 bases at J, with 20 bases between the two ends. Germline V gives CDR1 MDHEN, CDR2 SYDVKM. This CDR3 comprises 15 residues.

This clonotype was counted only a few times. The chain employs TRBV10-3 and TRBJ1-1, with D maybe TRBD1 (5 bases). V lost 5 bases and J 5 bases, leaving 18 bases between the germline ends. Germline values: CDR1 ENHRY, CDR2 SYGVKD. The CDR3 is 15 residues long. The CDR3 sequence is CAISSSGKGGTEAFF. For the CDR3, the DNA is TGTGCCATCAGTTCGTCAGGGAAGGGCGGAACTGAAGCTTTCTTT.

The rearrangement uses TRBV6-1 and TRBJ1-5; no definite D call. The CDR3 loop spans 13 amino acids. The V end was cut by 3 bases, the J end by 7 bases, with 10 bases between. Germline CDR1 is MNHNS and CDR2 is SASEGT. The CDR3 nucleotides are TGTGCCAGCAGTGAGGCAGGCAGGCAGCCCCAGCATTTT. This sequence encodes CASSEAGRQPQHF.

The chain joins TRBV3-1 to TRBJ2-7; D gene unclear. Germline CDR1 LGHDT, CDR2 YNNKEL (reference sequence). The CDR3 extends over 13 amino acids. V lost 5 bases and J lost 5, with 13 bases in between. This CDR3 reads CASSRNNRDEQYF. Here the CDR3 DNA reads TGTGCCAGCAGCAGAAACAATCGGGACGAGCAGTACTTC.

This chain links TRBV20-1 with TRBJ2-7; 7 nucleotides match TRBD2. The CDR3 covers 16 residues. Germline V gene data show CDR1 as DFQATT and CDR2 as SNEGSKA (reference sequence). V was pared by 6 bases and J by 3 bases, with 17 bases of the junction left unmatched. Written as DNA, the CDR3 is TGCAGTGCCGCCGACTATGGCAGGGCTAGCGGCTACGAGCAGTACTTC. The encoded protein is CSAADYGRASGYEQYF.